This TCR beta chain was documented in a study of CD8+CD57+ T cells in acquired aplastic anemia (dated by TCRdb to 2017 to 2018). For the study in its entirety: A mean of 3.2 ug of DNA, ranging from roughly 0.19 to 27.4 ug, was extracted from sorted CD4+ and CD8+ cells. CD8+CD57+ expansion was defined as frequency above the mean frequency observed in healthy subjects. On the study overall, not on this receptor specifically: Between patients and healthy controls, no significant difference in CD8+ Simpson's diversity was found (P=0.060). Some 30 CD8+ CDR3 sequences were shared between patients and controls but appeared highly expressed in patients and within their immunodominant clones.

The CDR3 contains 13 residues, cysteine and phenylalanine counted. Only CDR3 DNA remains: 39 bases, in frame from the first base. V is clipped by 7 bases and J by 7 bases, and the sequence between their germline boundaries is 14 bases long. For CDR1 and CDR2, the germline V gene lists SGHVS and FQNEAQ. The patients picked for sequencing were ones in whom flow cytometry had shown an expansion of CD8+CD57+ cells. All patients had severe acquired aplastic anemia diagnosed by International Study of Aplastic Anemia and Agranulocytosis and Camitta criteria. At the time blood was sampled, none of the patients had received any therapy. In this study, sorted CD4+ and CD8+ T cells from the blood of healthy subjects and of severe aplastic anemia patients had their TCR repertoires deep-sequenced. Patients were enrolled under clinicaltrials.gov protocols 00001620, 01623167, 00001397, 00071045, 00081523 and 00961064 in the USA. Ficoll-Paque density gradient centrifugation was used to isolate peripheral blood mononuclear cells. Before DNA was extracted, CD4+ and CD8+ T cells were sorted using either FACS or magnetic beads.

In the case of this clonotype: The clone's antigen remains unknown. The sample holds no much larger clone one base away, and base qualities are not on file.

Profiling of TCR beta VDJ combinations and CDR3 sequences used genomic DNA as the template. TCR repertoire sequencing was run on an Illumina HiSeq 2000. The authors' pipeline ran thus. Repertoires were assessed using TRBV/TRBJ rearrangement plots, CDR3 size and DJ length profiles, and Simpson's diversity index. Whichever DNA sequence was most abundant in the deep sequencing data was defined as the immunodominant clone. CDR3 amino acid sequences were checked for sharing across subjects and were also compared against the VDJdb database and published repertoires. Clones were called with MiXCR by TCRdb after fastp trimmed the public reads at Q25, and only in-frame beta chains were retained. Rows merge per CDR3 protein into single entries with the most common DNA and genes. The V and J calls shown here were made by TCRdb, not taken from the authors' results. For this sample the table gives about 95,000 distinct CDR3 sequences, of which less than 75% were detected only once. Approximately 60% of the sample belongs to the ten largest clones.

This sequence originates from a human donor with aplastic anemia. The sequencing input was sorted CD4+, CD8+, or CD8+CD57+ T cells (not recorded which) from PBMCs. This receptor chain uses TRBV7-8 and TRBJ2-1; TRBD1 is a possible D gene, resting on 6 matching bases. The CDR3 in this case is CASTQGRRNEQFF. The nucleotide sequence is TGTGCCAGCACACAGGGTCGGAGGAATGAGCAGTTCTTC. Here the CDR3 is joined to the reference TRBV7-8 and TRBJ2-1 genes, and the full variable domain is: GAGVSQSPRYKVAKRGQDVALRCDPISGHVSLFWYQQALGQGPEFLTYFQNEAQLDKSGLPSDRFFAERPEGSVSTLKIQRTQQEDSAVYLCASTQGRRNEQFFGPGTRLTVL.